Shown below are 28 T cell receptor beta chains from a single sample sequenced in a study of cytomegalovirus exposure and HLA in healthy donors. The method was immunoSEQ multiplex PCR; TCRdb's version includes in-frame clones alone and lacks a portion of them. The sample lists under 200,000 clones; 75% to 95% were seen once. The sequencing sample was made of PBMCs. The origin of the receptors is a woman aged 18-29 years in good health and CMV-seropositive.

The table lists this clone with a count of one. The chain uses TRBV6-6 and TRBJ2-7, with 7 bases that match TRBD2. CDR3 length: 15 amino acids. V was clipped by 2 bases and J by 1 base; unmatched bases: 5. Germline V gives CDR1 MNHNY, CDR2 SVGAGI (reference sequence). The DNA of the CDR3 is TGTGCCAGCAGTTACAAGGGAGGGTATTCCTACGAGCAGTACTTC. Encoded protein: CASSYKGGYSYEQYF.

This rearrangement joins TRBV9 to TRBJ2-2, with TRBD2 matching 13 bases. The CDR3 extends over 16 amino acids. V shed 4 bases and J 4 bases; nucleotides not matched to a gene: 4. The germline CDR1 and CDR2 sequences are SGDLS and YYNGEE. The CDR3 DNA reads as TGTGCCAGCAGCCTCGGACTAGCGGGAGCCACCGGGGAGCTGTTTTTT. It yields the protein CASSLGLAGATGELFF.

The CDR3 DNA reads as TGTGCCAGCAGTTACTCGGGAGCGTTTCAGTACTTC. This codes for CASSYSGAFQYF. The chain joins TRBV6-6 to TRBJ2-4, with a tentative D call TRBD2 (5 bases). The CDR3 has 12 residues. CDR1 is MNHNY and CDR2 is SVGAGI in the germline V gene (reference sequence). Trimming pared 0 bases from V and 11 bases from J, leaving 8 bases between.

The chain combines TRBV5-4 with TRBJ2-3, with TRBD2 as a possible D gene (5 bases). This CDR3 region has 14 residues. V was trimmed by 3 bases and J by 0 bases, leaving 8 bases between them. Germline lookup yields CDR1 SGHNT and CDR2 YYREEE (reference sequence). The DNA for the CDR3 is TGTGCCAGCAGCTCCTCTAGCAGCACAGATACGCAGTATTTT. It specifies CASSSSSSTDTQYF.

J is TRBJ2-1 and V is TRBV2, with D possibly being TRBD2 (6 bases). The CDR3 is 15 amino acids. The V gene lost 7 bases and the J gene lost 7 bases, with 20 bases spanning the gap. Per the germline V gene, CDR1 is SNHLY and CDR2 is FYNNEI. The CDR3 region is CASIGWDSKSNEQFF. CDR3 coding DNA: TGTGCCAGCATTGGGTGGGACTCCAAGTCTAATGAGCAGTTCTTC. The entire variable domain, with the rest obtained from reference TRBV2 and TRBJ2-1, is as follows: EPEVTQTPSHQVTQMGQEVILRCVPISNHLYFYWYRQILGQKVEFLVSFYNNEISEKSEIFDDQFSVERPDGSNFTLKIRSTKLEDSAMYFCASIGWDSKSNEQFFGPGTRLTVL.

V gene TRBV7-9 combines with J gene TRBJ2-7; possibly TRBD2 for D (6 bases). The CDR3 covers 15 residues. Germline V gene sequence: CDR1 SEHNR, CDR2 FQNEAQ (reference sequence). With 5 bases removed from V and 3 bases from J, the gap between germline ends came to 17 bases. The CDR3: CASSPGGRGIYEQYF. CDR3 DNA sequence: TGTGCCAGCAGCCCCGGGGGTCGGGGAATCTACGAGCAGTACTTC.

This clone was recorded a few times. The V gene is TRBV30, the J gene TRBJ1-1, with D unresolved. V shed 5 bases and J shed 0 bases, with 13 bases lying between them. There are 14 residues in the CDR3. The germline V gene encodes CDR1 GTSNPN and CDR2 SVGIG (reference sequence). The CDR3 DNA is TGTGCCTGGTCGGCGACTACTATGAACACTGAAGCTTTCTTT. The encoded protein is CAWSATTMNTEAFF.

This chain connects TRBV4-1 to TRBJ2-7, with 8 bases identical to TRBD1. Germline CDR1 MGHRA, CDR2 YSYEKL. The junction had 5 bases not matched to a gene; V was cut back by 4 bases and J by 3 bases. The CDR3 is 14 residues long. The chain's CDR3 is CASSLGQGLYEQYF. CDR3 nucleotides: TGCGCCAGCAGCCTAGGACAGGGACTCTACGAGCAGTACTTC.

The CDR3 sequence: CASSVPQGTGELFF. CDR3 coding DNA: TGTGCCAGCAGTGTACCACAGGGGACCGGGGAGCTGTTTTTT. This chain joins TRBV6-1 and TRBJ2-2, with 7 bases matching TRBD1. The CDR3 sequence is 14 residues long. V dropped 4 bases and J dropped 5; count of bases not matched to a gene: 4. Germline lookup yields CDR1 MNHNS and CDR2 SASEGT.

The V call is TRBV6-5, the J call TRBJ1-1; 11 nucleotides match TRBD1. Looked up from germline, CDR1 is MNHEY and CDR2 is SVGAGI. This CDR3 region has 15 residues. The V and J ends lost 2 bases and 5 bases, in that order; junction bases with no gene match: 4. Here the CDR3 DNA reads TGTGCCAGCAGTTACGGACAGGGGGCGCAAACTGAAGCTTTCTTT. The encoded protein is CASSYGQGAQTEAFF.

The chain is built from TRBV6-5 and TRBJ2-2; no firm D call. V was clipped by 6 bases and J by 6 bases, with 11 bases between them. Germline CDR1 MNHEY, CDR2 SVGAGI. CDR3 length equals 13 residues. The CDR3 protein is CASSAAVPGELFF. The CDR3 nucleotides are TGTGCCAGCAGCGCGGCGGTCCCCGGGGAGCTGTTTTTT.

This chain uses TRBV29-1 with TRBJ2-2; 10 bases are a match to TRBD2. This CDR3 region has 16 residues. V was clipped by 6 bases and J by 1 base; unmatched bases: 8. CDR1 and CDR2 (germline): SQVTM, ANQGSEA. The CDR3 nucleotides are TGCAGCGTATCAAGCGGGAGGGCTAGGAACACCGGGGAGCTGTTTTTT. Translated: CSVSSGRARNTGELFF.

The chain recombines TRBV6-5 with TRBJ1-4; 7 nucleotides line up with TRBD1. This CDR3 region has 14 residues. Germline assignment: CDR1 MNHEY and CDR2 SVGAGI. The V segment lost 5 bases and the J segment 4 bases; nucleotides outside the gene matches: 4. The CDR3 loop is CASSEGQLNEKLFF. CDR3 sequence (DNA): TGTGCCAGCAGTGAGGGACAGCTTAATGAAAAACTGTTTTTT.

This rearrangement joins TRBV6-1 to TRBJ1-1; 7 bases align to TRBD1. The ends lost 5 bases at V and 1 base at J; junction bases unmatched: 7. CDR1 is MNHNS, CDR2 SASEGT, per germline. The CDR3 has 15 amino acids. CDR3 coding DNA: TGTGCCAGCAGTATACGGACAGGACCGAACACTGAAGCTTTCTTT. Translation gives CASSIRTGPNTEAFF.

This sequence joins TRBV4-2 and TRBJ2-7, with 7 positions matching TRBD2. The germline V gene has CDR1 LGHNA and CDR2 YNFKEQ. Germline trimming cut 0 bases from V and 0 bases from J; bases unmatched to any gene: 8. The CDR3 consists of 17 residues. The CDR3 bases are TGTGCCAGCAGCCAAGATAGAGCGGGGATGAGCTCCTACGAGCAGTACTTC. It specifies CASSQDRAGMSSYEQYF.

The chain is built from TRBV5-1 and TRBJ2-1; 15 bases agree with TRBD2. Germline V lookup: CDR1 SGHRS, CDR2 YFSETQ. V was clipped by 0 bases and J by 8 bases; unmatched bases: 9. This CDR3 is built from 18 residues. CDR3 nucleotide sequence: TGCGCCAGCAGCTTGGCGGGGACTAGCGGGGGGATTTTCGATGAGCAGTTCTTC. Translation: CASSLAGTSGGIFDEQFF.

This chain connects TRBV9 to TRBJ2-3; D perhaps matches TRBD2 (6 bases). The V and J ends lost 4 bases and 1 base respectively, with 13 bases between them. Germline CDR1 is SGDLS and CDR2 is YYNGEE. The CDR3 extends over 15 amino acids. The CDR3 DNA is TGTGCCAGCAGCCCTGGGGGGAGCGGCACAGATACGCAGTATTTT. It yields the protein CASSPGGSGTDTQYF.

The J gene is TRBJ2-5, the V gene TRBV28; weak D call: TRBD2 (5 bases). This CDR3 comprises 14 residues. Germline V lookup: CDR1 MDHEN, CDR2 SYDVKM. V lost 5 bases to trimming and J lost 5 bases, with 15 bases between them. CDR3 DNA: TGTGCCAGCAGTGCCACCCTGGGCGGGGAGACCCAGTACTTC. Translated, it gives CASSATLGGETQYF.

The chain has TRBV6-1 and TRBJ1-4; 7 nucleotides align to TRBD1. Trimming at V came to 7 bases and at J to 5 bases, leaving 10 bases not matched to a gene. Germline values: CDR1 MNHNS, CDR2 SASEGT. The CDR3 is 15 amino acids. The CDR3: CASTNLWDSNEKLFF. The CDR3, as DNA: TGTGCCAGCACCAATCTTTGGGACAGCAATGAAAAACTGTTTTTT.

CDR3 nucleotides: TGCGCCAGCAGCTTGGGCGGGCCCAGCTCCTACAATGAGCAGTTCTTC. Protein sequence: CASSLGGPSSYNEQFF. The chain carries TRBV5-1 and TRBJ2-1; the D gene is possibly TRBD2 (5 bases). There are 16 residues in the CDR3. Germline V gene sequence: CDR1 SGHRS, CDR2 YFSETQ. V was cut by 0 bases and J by 0 bases, with 10 bases left in between.

The V gene is TRBV7-8, the J gene TRBJ1-2; tentatively, D is TRBD1 (5 bases). The V gene's germline CDR1 is SGHVS and CDR2 FQNEAQ. Trimming removed 5 bases from V and 4 bases from J, with 20 bases in between. The CDR3 contains 16 residues. In DNA form, the CDR3 reads TGTGCCAGCAGCCAACTCCTACAGGTCTCGGTCTATGGCTACACCTTC. It is translated as CASSQLLQVSVYGYTF.

This rearrangement joins TRBV4-2 to TRBJ2-7; D perhaps matches TRBD1 (5 bases). V lost 0 bases, J lost 6 bases, and 9 bases lay in between. The CDR3 spans 13 residues. The V gene's germline CDR1 is LGHNA and CDR2 YNFKEQ. CDR3 sequence reads: CASSQETASEQYF. CDR3 coding DNA: TGTGCCAGCAGCCAAGAGACAGCTTCCGAGCAGTACTTC.

This clone was seen once. The chain carries TRBV13 and TRBJ2-5; 9 nucleotides align to TRBD2. The CDR3 length is 16 residues. The V gene end was trimmed by 1 base and the J gene end by 2 bases; junction bases not matched to a gene: 5. The germline V gene has CDR1 PRHDT and CDR2 FYEKMQ (reference sequence). The CDR3 region is CASSLEASGEQETQYF. CDR3 nucleotides: TGTGCCAGCAGCTTAGAGGCTAGCGGGGAACAAGAGACCCAGTACTTC. The whole variable domain, filled in from reference TRBV13 and TRBJ2-5, reads AAGVIQSPRHLIKEKRETATLKCYPIPRHDTVYWYQQGPGQDPQFLISFYEKMQSDKGSIPDRFSAQQFSDYHSELNMSSLELGDSALYFCASSLEASGEQETQYFGPGTRLLVL.

This sequence joins TRBV4-1 and TRBJ1-1; D is ambiguous. Trimming cost V 6 bases and J 3 bases, with 20 bases left between them. The germline V gene has CDR1 MGHRA and CDR2 YSYEKL. The CDR3 has 16 amino acids. The CDR3 spells CASSLIMEGDYTEAFF. CDR3 DNA: TGCGCCAGCAGTCTTATTATGGAGGGAGATTACACTGAAGCTTTCTTT.

J is TRBJ2-5 and V is TRBV4-1; 9 positions agree with TRBD2. CDR3 length: 16 residues. With 4 bases clipped from V and 5 bases from J, the junction kept 11 bases outside the gene matches. The germline CDR1 and CDR2 sequences are MGHRA and YSYEKL. The DNA for the CDR3 is TGCGCCAGCAGCCCGACCCCCGGGACTAGCTTGGAGACCCAGTACTTC. Protein product: CASSPTPGTSLETQYF.

The rearrangement uses TRBV4-1 and TRBJ2-3, with 7 positions matching TRBD1. Germline loops: CDR1 MGHRA, CDR2 YSYEKL. This CDR3 contains 15 residues. Trimming took 3 bases from V and 0 from J; bases not matched to a gene: 3. The CDR3: CASSQTTGSTDTQYF. The CDR3 coding sequence is TGCGCCAGCAGCCAGACGACAGGGAGCACAGATACGCAGTATTTT.

The chain couples TRBV5-4 to TRBJ2-7; TRBD2 matches 14 bases. Germline V gene lookup returns CDR1 SGHNT and CDR2 YYREEE (reference sequence). Trimming cost V 4 bases and J 5 bases; bases outside gene matches: 2. This CDR3 has 14 amino acids. Here the CDR3 reads CASSEGLAGDEQYF. In DNA, the CDR3 is TGTGCCAGCAGCGAGGGACTAGCGGGGGACGAGCAGTACTTC. Supplemented by reference TRBV5-4 and TRBJ2-7, the full variable domain reads ETGVTQSPTHLIKTRGQQVTLRCSSQSGHNTVSWYQQALGQGPQFIFQYYREEENGRGNFPPRFSGLQFPNYSSELNVNALELDDSALYLCASSEGLAGDEQYFGPGTRLTVT.

V is TRBV6-5 and J is TRBJ2-3; 8 bases match TRBD1. The V segment lost 7 bases and the J segment 7 bases; nucleotides outside the gene matches: 13. This CDR3 has 15 residues. The germline gives CDR1 MNHEY, CDR2 SVGAGI. CDR3 nucleotides: TGTGCCAGCAAGCCGGACAGGGTCATCCTTAATACGCAGTATTTT. It yields the protein CASKPDRVILNTQYF.